The 5 T cell receptor beta chains below all came from one sample that was sequenced in a study of T cells expressing NK-cell markers. TCRdb reprocessed the 5' RACE reads and keeps a single row for each CDR3 protein, giving no DNA. The sample spans roughly 350,000 distinct CDR3 sequences; the ten largest clones claim 4% to 6.5%. Sequencing used blood T cells: a sorted CD56 or NKG2C T cell subset, CD4+ or CD8+ T cells, or bulk PBMC T cells (not recorded which). The source of these receptors is a man aged 18-75 years in good health.

This chain uses TRBV7-3 with TRBJ2-3. This CDR3 contains 13 residues. Germline CDR1 SGHTA, CDR2 FQGTGA. The CDR3 region is CASSSEPLDTQYF.

J is TRBJ1-4 and V is TRBV7-2. Germline-derived CDR1 and CDR2 are SGHTA and FQGNSA. This CDR3 contains 15 residues. CDR3 residues: CASSLARGYNEKLFF.

V and J are TRBV12-5 and TRBJ2-3; the D call of TRBD1 rests on TCRdb alone, since no DNA is present to check it. This CDR3 has 14 residues. CDR1 is LGHNT and CDR2 is FRNRAP in the germline V gene. CDR3 loop: CASGKGQSTDTQYF.

The rearrangement uses TRBV6-1 and TRBJ1-2; TCRdb indicates TRBD1, and absent DNA this call remains unverified. The CDR3 sequence is 14 residues long. Germline CDR1 and CDR2: MNHNS and SASEGT. The CDR3 loop reads CASSATGYGYGYTF.

This rearrangement joins TRBV18 to TRBJ1-1; TCRdb reports TRBD1, a call that lacks DNA to check it against. This CDR3 region has 14 residues. CDR1 KGHSH and CDR2 LQKENI come from the germline V gene. CDR3 protein: CASSPLGARGEAFF. Using reference TRBV18 and TRBJ1-1 for the parts outside the CDR3, the full variable domain is NAGVMQNPRHLVRRRGQEARLRCSPMKGHSHVYWYRQLPEEGLKFMVYLQKENIIDESGMPKERFSAEFPKEGPSILRIQQVVRGDSAAYFCASSPLGARGEAFFGQGTRLTVV.